Each of the 26 T cell receptor beta chains below was sequenced from the same sample in a study of T cells after yellow fever vaccination. TCRdb fed the 5' RACE reads into MiXCR, producing one record per CDR3 protein. The sample consists of under 550,000 distinct CDR3 sequences, about a fifth of them appearing once. The sample here was PBMCs, taken 21 days after the first yellow fever vaccination. These receptors were taken from a man between 18 and 29 years old who received the YFV17D yellow fever vaccine.

This clonotype was observed a handful of times. This rearrangement joins TRBV16 to TRBJ1-5, with D tentatively TRBD1 (5 bases). The CDR3 has 15 residues. Germline V gene data show CDR1 as KGHSY and CDR2 as FQNENV. V was shortened by 0 bases and J by 2 bases, with 8 bases between the two germline ends. DNA for the CDR3: TGTGCCAGCAGCCAATCGGGCAGGGGCAATCAGCCCCAGCATTTT. Translating it yields CASSQSGRGNQPQHF. Together with reference TRBV16 and TRBJ1-5, the CDR3 gives the full variable domain: GEEVAQTPKHLVRGEGQKAKLYCAPIKGHSYVFWYQQVLKNEFKFLISFQNENVFDETGMPKERFSAKCLPNSPCSLEIQATKLEDSAVYFCASSQSGRGNQPQHFGDGTRLSIL.

The V and J genes are TRBV14 and TRBJ2-6, with D unclear. V gave up 5 bases and J gave up 4 bases, with 6 bases separating them. This CDR3 contains 13 residues. Germline V gene lookup returns CDR1 SGHDN and CDR2 FVKESK. The CDR3 DNA is TGTGCCAGCAGCAATACCGGGGCCAACGTCCTGACTTTC. This sequence encodes CASSNTGANVLTF.

This clonotype was seen a few times. The chain joins TRBV7-2 to TRBJ2-7, with a weak D call TRBD1 (5 bases). This CDR3 is 15 amino acids long. Trimming shortened V by 5 bases and J by 3 bases, and 17 bases separated the two germline ends. Looked up from germline, CDR1 is SGHTA and CDR2 is FQGNSA. The CDR3 protein is CASSPDRGVNYEQYV. The CDR3 DNA reads as TGTGCCAGCAGCCCCGACAGAGGAGTAAACTACGAGCAGTACGTC.

A note on this clonotype: Because the CDR3 is missing its conserved closing phenylalanine or tryptophan, this is likely a read error. The gene calls are TRBV11-2 and TRBJ2-5; TRBD2 is a possible D gene (5 bases). Trimming stripped 1 base from V and 4 bases from J, with 13 bases between. The CDR3 has 15 amino acids. Per germline, CDR1 SGHAT and CDR2 FQNNGV. The CDR3 bases are TGTGCCAGCAGCTTAGTGGTTAGCGTCGTAGAGACCCAGTACGTC. This encodes CASSLVVSVVETQYV.

This clonotype was counted between two and nine times. The chain has TRBV5-1 and TRBJ1-4, with a tentative D call TRBD1 (5 bases). Germline CDR1 reads SGHRS; CDR2 reads YFSETQ. This CDR3 is 14 amino acids long. Trimming removed 1 base at V and 3 bases at J, with 7 bases between. The CDR3 sequence: CASSLWDPNEKLFF. CDR3 coding DNA: TGCGCCAGCAGCTTGTGGGACCCTAATGAAAAACTGTTTTTT.

The chain combines TRBV21-1 with TRBJ1-1. TRBV21-1 is classified as a pseudogene. The CDR3 extends over 14 amino acids. CDR3 bases: TGTGCCAGCAGCAAAGGGCCAAAGAACACTGAAGCTTTCTTT. Protein: CASSKGPKNTEAFF.

The V gene is TRBV20-1, the J gene TRBJ1-2, with D possibly TRBD1 on 6 matching bases. Germline V gives CDR1 DFQATT, CDR2 SNEGSKA (reference sequence). CDR3 length: 12 amino acids. V dropped 5 bases and J dropped 4 bases, with 11 bases sitting between them. The CDR3 coding sequence is TGCAGTGCTCTAGGACAGTTCTATGGCTACACCTTC. Amino acid sequence: CSALGQFYGYTF.

This clonotype appeared a few times. The rearrangement uses TRBV27 and TRBJ1-2; TRBD1 agrees at 10 bases. V was clipped by 4 bases and J by 4 bases; unmatched bases: 6. There are 15 residues in the CDR3. Germline CDR1 is MNHEY and CDR2 is SMNVEV (reference sequence). The CDR3 reads CASSWDRGVLYGYTF. Written as DNA, the CDR3 is TGTGCCAGCAGTTGGGACAGGGGAGTTCTCTATGGCTACACCTTC.

In its sample, this clonotype was seen many times. The J gene is TRBJ2-2, the V gene TRBV2, with 7 bases identical to TRBD1. CDR1 is SNHLY and CDR2 is FYNNEI in the germline V gene. The CDR3 sequence is 16 residues long. J lost 4 bases, V lost 2 bases, and 7 bases had no gene match. The CDR3 is CASSESRQGRTGELFF. Written as DNA, the CDR3 is TGTGCCAGCAGTGAATCGAGACAGGGTCGCACCGGGGAGCTGTTTTTT.

This clonotype was seen a handful of times. The chain carries TRBV5-1 and TRBJ2-1; D gene unclear. CDR1 and CDR2 from the germline V gene are SGHRS and YFSETQ. Trimming took off 1 base at V and 0 bases at J, with 8 bases between the two ends. The CDR3 is made up of 15 amino acids. CDR3 in amino acids: CASSLLLSSYNEQFF. CDR3 in DNA: TGCGCCAGCAGCTTGCTGTTGAGCTCCTACAATGAGCAGTTCTTC.

This clonotype appeared many times. This chain uses TRBV9 with TRBJ1-6; D uncertain. With 0 bases removed from V and 6 bases from J, the gap between germline ends came to 10 bases. The CDR3 extends over 15 amino acids. Germline loops: CDR1 SGDLS, CDR2 YYNGEE. The CDR3 bases are TGTGCCAGCAGCGTAGTAGGAAACATTAATTCACCCCTCCACTTT. Its protein is CASSVVGNINSPLHF.

The chain recombines TRBV5-1 with TRBJ2-3; no reliable D call. There are 15 residues in the CDR3. Trimming shortened V by 2 bases and J by 4 bases, and 14 bases separated the two germline ends. Germline values: CDR1 SGHRS, CDR2 YFSETQ. For the CDR3, the DNA is TGCGCCAGCAGCTTCCGGGCCCATGGAGCAGATACGCAGTATTTT. It yields the protein CASSFRAHGADTQYF.

This clonotype was seen a handful of times. V is TRBV20-1 and J is TRBJ1-1; TRBD1 matches 7 bases. The CDR3 totals 13 residues. V dropped 1 base and J dropped 8; count of bases not matched to a gene: 7. Germline CDR1 and CDR2: DFQATT and SNEGSKA (reference sequence). The CDR3, as DNA: TGCAGTGCTAGAGGGTGGGAGGGGGCCGAAGCTTTCTTT. Translation gives CSARGWEGAEAFF.

The rearrangement links TRBV5-1 to TRBJ2-2; D is uncertain. The germline gives CDR1 SGHRS, CDR2 YFSETQ. Trimming removed 3 bases from V and 3 bases from J, with 9 bases in between. The CDR3 runs to 14 residues. CDR3 coding DNA: TGCGCCAGCAGCTCCCGACCAGACACCGGGGAGCTGTTTTTT. This gives the protein CASSSRPDTGELFF.

This clonotype was seen only once. The CDR3 region is CASSLGTGAGLGAQYF. CDR3 DNA sequence: TGTGCCAGCAGCTTGGGGACAGGGGCCGGCCTGGGGGCCCAGTACTTC. The chain combines TRBV11-2 with TRBJ2-5, with 10 bases that match TRBD1. V lost 3 bases to trimming and J lost 9 bases; unmatched junction nucleotides: 13. The germline V gene has CDR1 SGHAT and CDR2 FQNNGV. The CDR3 contains 16 residues.

The table lists this clonotype with a few counts. The rearrangement links TRBV11-3 to TRBJ2-1, with 7 nucleotides matching TRBD1. The CDR3 is 21 amino acids. The germline gives CDR1 SGHNT, CDR2 YENEEA. The V segment lost 3 bases and the J segment 2 bases; nucleotides outside the gene matches: 22. This CDR3 is CASSFMGQTGHWLRAYNEQFF. In nucleotides, the CDR3 is TGTGCCAGCAGCTTCATGGGACAGACGGGGCACTGGCTAAGGGCCTACAATGAGCAGTTCTTC. Supplemented by reference TRBV11-3 and TRBJ2-1, the full variable domain reads EAGVVQSPRYKIIEKKQPVAFWCNPISGHNTLYWYLQNLGQGPELLIRYENEEAVDDSQLPKDRFSAERLKGVDSTLKIQPAELGDSAVYLCASSFMGQTGHWLRAYNEQFFGPGTRLTVL.

J is TRBJ1-2 and V is TRBV6-2 or TRBV6-3; the match to TRBD1 covers 9 bases. V shed 5 bases, J shed 7 bases, and the junction held 2 bases outside the gene matches. There are 12 residues in the CDR3. CDR1 and CDR2 (germline): MNHEY, SVGEGT. CDR3 nucleotides: TGTGCCAGCAGTCGACAGGGGGTTGGCTACACCTTC. Translation: CASSRQGVGYTF.

The V and J genes are TRBV20-1 and TRBJ2-1; D call uncertain. Trimming removed 1 base at V and 1 base at J, with 8 bases between. CDR1 and CDR2 (germline): DFQATT, SNEGSKA (reference sequence). This CDR3 region has 14 residues. CDR3 region: CSARGALSYNEQFF. The CDR3, as DNA: TGCAGTGCTAGAGGCGCACTATCCTACAATGAGCAGTTCTTC.

V usage is TRBV7-6 and J usage is TRBJ2-7; 7 positions agree with TRBD2. This CDR3 is built from 15 residues. CDR1 and CDR2 from the germline V gene are SGHVS and FNYEAQ. V shed 0 bases and J 1 base; nucleotides not matched to a gene: 3. The chain's CDR3 is CASSLASGGSYEQYF. In DNA, the CDR3 is TGTGCCAGCAGCTTAGCGTCGGGGGGATCCTACGAGCAGTACTTC.

This CDR3 reads CASSYSSLALNEQFF. CDR3 in DNA: TGTGCCAGCAGTTACTCTAGTCTAGCTCTCAATGAGCAGTTCTTC. The chain combines TRBV6-2 or TRBV6-3 with TRBJ2-1; tentatively, D is TRBD2 (5 bases). V lost 0 bases, J lost 6 bases, and 12 bases lay in between. The CDR3 is 15 residues long. Germline CDR1 reads MNHEY; CDR2 reads SVGEGT.

The rearrangement joins TRBV7-2 to TRBJ2-7; D might be TRBD2 (6 bases). This CDR3 has 15 amino acids. Trimming cost V 2 bases and J 4 bases, with 15 bases left between them. CDR1 is SGHTA, CDR2 FQGNSA, per germline. The CDR3 loop is CASSLRGASAYEQYF. CDR3 nucleotides: TGTGCCAGCAGCTTAAGGGGAGCTAGCGCGTACGAGCAGTACTTC.

CDR3 bases: TGTGCCAGCAGATCCCCGTGGACGCCGCTCCGAACCGGGGAGCTGTTTTTT. Residues: CASRSPWTPLRTGELFF. V usage is TRBV11-2 and J usage is TRBJ2-2; no reliable D call. CDR1 is SGHAT, CDR2 FQNNGV, per germline. V lost 6 bases and J 5 bases, leaving 22 bases between the germline ends. CDR3 length equals 17 residues. The whole variable domain, filled in from reference TRBV11-2 and TRBJ2-2, reads EAGVAQSPRYKIIEKRQSVAFWCNPISGHATLYWYQQILGQGPKLLIQFQNNGVVDDSQLPKDRFSAERLKGVDSTLKIQPAKLEDSAVYLCASRSPWTPLRTGELFFGEGSRLTVL.

In nucleotides, the CDR3 is TGCGCCAGCAGCTTTCAAGCGGGGAGGGGGGAGACCCAGTACTTC. As protein: CASSFQAGRGETQYF. V and J are TRBV5-1 and TRBJ2-5, with D possibly matching TRBD2 (7 bases). Germline CDR1 SGHRS, CDR2 YFSETQ. CDR3 size: 15 residues. V lost 2 bases, J lost 5 bases, and 16 bases lay in between.

The chain combines TRBV6-5 with TRBJ1-6; TRBD1 aligns across 7 bases. This CDR3 region has 15 residues. J lost 8 bases, V lost 2 bases, and 6 bases had no gene match. CDR1 is MNHEY, CDR2 SVGAGI, per germline. For the CDR3, the DNA is TGTGCCAGCAGTTACCTACAGGGGCGGCATTCACCCCTCCACTTT. Translating gives CASSYLQGRHSPLHF.

This clonotype was picked up many times. CDR3 region: CASSLRQTSVYGYTF. As DNA, the CDR3 is TGCGCCAGCAGCCTGAGACAGACGTCTGTCTATGGCTACACCTTC. V is TRBV5-1 and J is TRBJ1-2, with D possibly matching TRBD1 (5 bases). CDR3 length equals 15 residues. Trimming pared 4 bases from V and 4 bases from J, leaving 17 bases between. CDR1 is SGHRS, CDR2 YFSETQ, per germline.

This clonotype showed up many times. The CDR3 region is CASSLAYNEQFF. The CDR3 DNA reads TGTGCCAGCAGCTTGGCCTACAATGAGCAGTTCTTC. The chain carries TRBV5-5 and TRBJ2-1, with D unresolved. The germline V gene encodes CDR1 SGHKS and CDR2 YYEKEE (reference sequence). The V end lost 0 bases, the J end lost 2 bases, and 0 bases lay between the germline ends. CDR3 length equals 12 residues.